The T cell receptor beta chain under discussion was sequenced for a study of vaccination and CD4 T cells after COVID-19. Treatment noted: roughly 10-day PBMC culture with coronavirus spike peptide pools or control peptides (ViraFEST assay). This clonotype was counted a single time. What it recognizes is unknown. The Oncomine TCR Beta short-read assay sequenced DNA from cultured CD4+ T cells. Each CDR3 protein is one row after TCRdb ran MiXCR on the PCR reads. There are more than 10,000 distinct CDR3 sequences in the sample; about 45% occur only once, and more than 10% lies in the top ten. Specimen: CD4+ T cells from blood, cultured in vitro. The sequence came from a human donor who had recovered from COVID-19.

CDR3 sequence: CASSLGPGTDTQYF. The DNA for the CDR3 is TGTGCCAGCAGCTTAGGACCCGGCACAGATACGCAGTATTTT. V is TRBV7-8 and J is TRBJ2-3; D is unresolved. Germline-derived CDR1 and CDR2 are SGHVS and FQNEAQ. The CDR3 covers 14 residues. The V end was cut by 1 base, the J end by 1 base, with 6 bases between.